This passage covers 4 T cell receptor beta chains from one sample sequenced in a study of breast tumors, draining lymph nodes, adjacent tissues (dated by TCRdb to the mid-2010s). To prepare the library, multiplex PCR was applied. For sequencing, an Illumina HiSeq 2000 was employed. In-frame beta chains were kept once TCRdb had trimmed the public reads at Q25 with fastp and called clones with MiXCR. Entries are consolidated by CDR3 protein sequence, retaining the most common genes and DNA. The sample table records fewer than 150,000 distinct CDR3 sequences; around 20% of these occur just once. The biggest ten clones account for around 2.2% of the sample. The axillary draining lymph nodes of breast cancer patients were the source of the lymph node samples. The sequenced sample was axillary lymph node tissue. The receptors were sampled from a female donor with breast cancer. Some clones in this sample may be carry-over from other donors' samples.

This clonotype occurred many times. The chain links TRBV7-2 to TRBJ2-7; 9 nucleotides align to TRBD1. CDR3 length: 15 amino acids. Losses at the gene ends were 4 bases for V and 3 bases for J; bases not matched to a gene: 7. Germline-derived CDR1 and CDR2 are SGHTA and FQGNSA. The CDR3, as DNA: TGTGCCAGCAGCTCAGCGACAGGGGGACTCTACGAGCAGTACTTC. Protein sequence: CASSSATGGLYEQYF. Drawing the rest from reference TRBV7-2 and TRBJ2-7, the complete variable domain is GAGVSQSPSNKVTEKGKDVELRCDPISGHTALYWYRQSLGQGLEFLIYFQGNSAPDKSGLPSDRFSAERTGGSVSTLTIQRTQQEDSAVYLCASSSATGGLYEQYFGPGTRLTVT.

This clonotype was picked up many times. The chain links TRBV20-1 to TRBJ2-1; possibly TRBD1 or TRBD2 for D (5 bases each). This CDR3 has 14 residues. V was clipped by 4 bases and J by 8 bases, with 18 bases between them. Germline CDR1 is DFQATT and CDR2 is SNEGSKA (reference sequence). The CDR3 coding sequence is TGCAGTGCTAAAAAGGGGCCTAGCTCGGATGAGCAGTTCTTC. Its protein is CSAKKGPSSDEQFF.

Of note for this clonotype: A much larger clone differs from this one at a single base, so this may be a read error. The V and J genes are TRBV18 and TRBJ2-2; D not certain. CDR1 and CDR2 from the germline V gene are KGHSH and LQKENI. V lost 3 bases to trimming and J lost 2 bases, with 13 bases between them. This CDR3 has 16 residues. CDR3 loop: CASSPLRDTNTGELFF. CDR3 DNA sequence: TGTGCCAGCTCACCTCTCCGAGACACCAACACCGGGGAGCTGTTTTTT.

This clonotype showed up many times. The chain joins TRBV2 to TRBJ2-5; 13 bases are shared with TRBD2. The ends lost 5 bases at V and 5 bases at J; junction bases unmatched: 2. This CDR3 comprises 14 residues. The germline gives CDR1 SNHLY, CDR2 FYNNEI. The DNA of the CDR3 is TGTGCCAGCAGTTCGACTAGCGGGAGGGAGACCCAGTACTTC. It translates to CASSSTSGRETQYF.